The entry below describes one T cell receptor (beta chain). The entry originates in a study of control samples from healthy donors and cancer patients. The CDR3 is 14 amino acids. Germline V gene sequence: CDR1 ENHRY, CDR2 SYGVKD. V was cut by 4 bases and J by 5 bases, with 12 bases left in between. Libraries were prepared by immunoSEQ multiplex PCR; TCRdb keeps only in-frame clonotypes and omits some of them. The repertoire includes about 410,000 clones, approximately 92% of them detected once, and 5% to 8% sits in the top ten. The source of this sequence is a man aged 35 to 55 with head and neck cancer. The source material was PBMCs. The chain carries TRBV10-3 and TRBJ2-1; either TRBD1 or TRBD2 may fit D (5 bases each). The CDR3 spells CAISAGPYNNEQFF. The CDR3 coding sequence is TGTGCCATCAGTGCGGGACCGTATAACAATGAGCAGTTCTTC.